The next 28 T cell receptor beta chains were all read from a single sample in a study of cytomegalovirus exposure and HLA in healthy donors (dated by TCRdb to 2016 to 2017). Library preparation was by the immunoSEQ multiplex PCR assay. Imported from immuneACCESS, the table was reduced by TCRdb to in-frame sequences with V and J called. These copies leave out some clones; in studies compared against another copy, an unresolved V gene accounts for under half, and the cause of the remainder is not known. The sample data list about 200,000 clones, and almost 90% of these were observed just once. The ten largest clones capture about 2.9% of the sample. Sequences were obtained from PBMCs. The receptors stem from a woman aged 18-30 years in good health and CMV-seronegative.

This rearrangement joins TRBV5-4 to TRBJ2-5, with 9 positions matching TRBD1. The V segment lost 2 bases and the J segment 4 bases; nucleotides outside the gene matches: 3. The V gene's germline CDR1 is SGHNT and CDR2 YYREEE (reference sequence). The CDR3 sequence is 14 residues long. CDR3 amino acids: CASSLQGAGETQYF. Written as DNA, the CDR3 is TGTGCCAGCAGCTTACAGGGGGCGGGAGAGACCCAGTACTTC.

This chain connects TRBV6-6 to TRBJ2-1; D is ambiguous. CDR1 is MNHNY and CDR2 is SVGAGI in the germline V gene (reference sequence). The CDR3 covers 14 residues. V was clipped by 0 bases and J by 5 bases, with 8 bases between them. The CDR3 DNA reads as TGTGCCAGCAGTTACTCGAGTTTGGACAATGAGCAGTTCTTC. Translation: CASSYSSLDNEQFF.

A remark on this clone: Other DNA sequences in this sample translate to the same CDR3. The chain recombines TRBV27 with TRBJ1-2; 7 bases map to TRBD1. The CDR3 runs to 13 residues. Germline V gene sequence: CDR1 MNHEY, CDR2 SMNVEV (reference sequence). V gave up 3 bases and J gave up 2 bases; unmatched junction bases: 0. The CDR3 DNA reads TGTGCCAGCAGTTTGACAGGGAACTATGGCTACACCTTC. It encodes CASSLTGNYGYTF.

CDR3 sequence (DNA): TGTGCCAGCAGTAAACGGACAGGTATTCACCCATACGAGCAGTACTTC. The encoded protein is CASSKRTGIHPYEQYF. The V and J genes are TRBV2 and TRBJ2-7; 7 bases fit TRBD1. The V gene's germline CDR1 is SNHLY and CDR2 FYNNEI. Trimming cost V 5 bases and J 4 bases; bases outside gene matches: 14. The CDR3 is made up of 16 amino acids.

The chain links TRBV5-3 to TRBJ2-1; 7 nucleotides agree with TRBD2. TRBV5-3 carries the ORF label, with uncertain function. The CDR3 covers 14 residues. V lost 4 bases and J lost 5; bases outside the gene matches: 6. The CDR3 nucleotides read TGTGCCAGAAGCCACGGGACTAACCACAATGAGCAGTTCTTC. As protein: CARSHGTNHNEQFF.

The CDR3 reads CASSVEVVAGMKNEQFF. The CDR3 region has the DNA TGTGCCAGCAGCGTAGAGGTAGTGGCGGGAATGAAGAATGAGCAGTTCTTC. The genes are TRBV9 and TRBJ2-1; TRBD2 is a possible D gene (6 bases). Trimming took off 0 bases at V and 7 bases at J, with 20 bases between the two ends. The CDR3 spans 17 residues. CDR1 is SGDLS and CDR2 is YYNGEE in the germline V gene.

CDR3 bases: TGTGCCAGCAGTTTGCCTAACTCTGGAAACACCATATATTTT. Its protein is CASSLPNSGNTIYF. The V call is TRBV28, the J call TRBJ1-3; no definite D call. CDR3 length equals 14 residues. Germline lookup yields CDR1 MDHEN and CDR2 SYDVKM. Trimming pared 3 bases from V and 0 bases from J, leaving 6 bases between.

The CDR3 sequence is CATSRDQGGAGSLDTQYF. Written as DNA, the CDR3 is TGTGCCACCAGCAGAGATCAGGGCGGGGCGGGGAGTTTGGATACGCAGTATTTT. The chain uses TRBV15 and TRBJ2-3; possible D gene TRBD2, 6 bases. The CDR3 totals 18 residues. Germline assignment: CDR1 LNHNV and CDR2 YYDKDF (reference sequence). V lost 0 bases to trimming and J lost 6 bases, with 22 bases between them. The full variable domain, with the rest looked up from reference TRBV15 and TRBJ2-3, is DAMVIQNPRYQVTQFGKPVTLSCSQTLNHNVMYWYQQKSSQAPKLLFHYYDKDFNNEADTPDNFQSRRPNTSFCFLDIRSPGLGDTAMYLCATSRDQGGAGSLDTQYFGPGTRLTVL.

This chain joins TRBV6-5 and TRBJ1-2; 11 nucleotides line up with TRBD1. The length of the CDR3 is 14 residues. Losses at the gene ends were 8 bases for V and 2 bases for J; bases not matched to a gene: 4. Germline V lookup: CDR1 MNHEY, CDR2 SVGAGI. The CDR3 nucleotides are TGTGCCAGCGGGGGACAGGGGGAAAACTATGGCTACACCTTC. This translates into CASGGQGENYGYTF.

The CDR3 coding sequence is TGTGCCAGCAGCACAACCGGGACAGGGGACACCGGGGAGCTGTTTTTT. This translates into CASSTTGTGDTGELFF. This sequence joins TRBV7-3 and TRBJ2-2; TRBD1 aligns across 10 bases. The V gene end was trimmed by 5 bases and the J gene end by 3 bases; junction bases not matched to a gene: 6. This CDR3 has 16 amino acids. Germline loops: CDR1 SGHTA, CDR2 FQGTGA.

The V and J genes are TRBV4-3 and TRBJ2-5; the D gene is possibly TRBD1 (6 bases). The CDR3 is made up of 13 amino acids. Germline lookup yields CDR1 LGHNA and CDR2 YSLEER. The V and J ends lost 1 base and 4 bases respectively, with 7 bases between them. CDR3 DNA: TGCGCCAGCAGCCAAGTCAGGGGAGAGACCCAGTACTTC. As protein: CASSQVRGETQYF.

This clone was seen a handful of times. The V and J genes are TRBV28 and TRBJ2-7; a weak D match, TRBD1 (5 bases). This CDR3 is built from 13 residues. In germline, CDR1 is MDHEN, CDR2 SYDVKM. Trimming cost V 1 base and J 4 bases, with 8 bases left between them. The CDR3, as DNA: TGTGCCAGCAGTTTATACCCAGGGTACGAGCAGTACTTC. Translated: CASSLYPGYEQYF.

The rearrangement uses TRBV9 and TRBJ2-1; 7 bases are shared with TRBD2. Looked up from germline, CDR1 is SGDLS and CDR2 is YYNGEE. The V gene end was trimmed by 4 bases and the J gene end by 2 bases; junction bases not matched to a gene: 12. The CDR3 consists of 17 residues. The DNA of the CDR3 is TGTGCCAGCAGCCTTTGGGAGGGCCGCTTCCCCTACAATGAGCAGTTCTTC. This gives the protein CASSLWEGRFPYNEQFF.

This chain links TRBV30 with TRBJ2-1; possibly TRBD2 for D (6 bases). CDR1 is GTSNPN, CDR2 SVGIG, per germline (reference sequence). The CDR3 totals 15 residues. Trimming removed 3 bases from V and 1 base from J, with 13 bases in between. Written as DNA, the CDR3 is TGTGCCTGGAGGCTCAGCGGGCGGTCCTACAATGAGCAGTTCTTC. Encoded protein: CAWRLSGRSYNEQFF.

CDR3: CAWLTGNGNEQFF. The CDR3 bases are TGTGCCTGGTTGACAGGGAATGGCAATGAGCAGTTCTTC. The rearrangement links TRBV30 to TRBJ2-1; TRBD1 agrees at 7 bases. The V segment lost 5 bases and the J segment 6 bases; nucleotides outside the gene matches: 7. Germline V lookup: CDR1 GTSNPN, CDR2 SVGIG (reference sequence). This CDR3 has 13 amino acids.

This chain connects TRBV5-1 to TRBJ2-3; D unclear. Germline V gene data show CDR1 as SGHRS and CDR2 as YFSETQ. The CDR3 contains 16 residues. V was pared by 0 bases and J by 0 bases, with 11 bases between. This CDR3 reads CASSLGARPSTDTQYF. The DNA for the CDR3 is TGCGCCAGCAGCTTGGGGGCCCGTCCTAGCACAGATACGCAGTATTTT.

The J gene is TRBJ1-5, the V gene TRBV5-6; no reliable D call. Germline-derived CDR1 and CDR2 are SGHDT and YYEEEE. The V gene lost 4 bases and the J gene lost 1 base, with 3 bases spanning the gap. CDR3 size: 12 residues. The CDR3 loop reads CASSRSNQPQHF. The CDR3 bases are TGTGCCAGCAGCCGGAGCAATCAGCCCCAGCATTTT. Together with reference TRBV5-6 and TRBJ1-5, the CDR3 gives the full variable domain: DAGVTQSPTHLIKTRGQQVTLRCSPKSGHDTVSWYQQALGQGPQFIFQYYEEEERQRGNFPDRFSGHQFPNYSSELNVNALLLGDSALYLCASSRSNQPQHFGDGTRLSIL.

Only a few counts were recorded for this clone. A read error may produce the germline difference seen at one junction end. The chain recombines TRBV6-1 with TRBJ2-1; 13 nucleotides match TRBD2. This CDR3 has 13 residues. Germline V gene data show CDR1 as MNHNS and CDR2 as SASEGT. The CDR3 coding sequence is TGTGCCAGCAGTGAGGGACTAGCGGGATCCATCCTCTTC. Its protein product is CASSEGLAGSILF.

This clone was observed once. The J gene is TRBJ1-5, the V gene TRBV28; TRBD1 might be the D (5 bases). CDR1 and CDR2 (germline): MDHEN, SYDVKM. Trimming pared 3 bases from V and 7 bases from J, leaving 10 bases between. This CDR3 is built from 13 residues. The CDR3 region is CASSFRGLQPQHF. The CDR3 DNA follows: TGTGCCAGCAGTTTCCGGGGGTTGCAGCCCCAGCATTTT.

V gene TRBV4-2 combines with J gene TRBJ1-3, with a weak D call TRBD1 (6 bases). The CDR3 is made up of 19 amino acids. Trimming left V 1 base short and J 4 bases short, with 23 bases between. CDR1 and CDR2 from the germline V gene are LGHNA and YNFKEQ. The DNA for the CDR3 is TGTGCCAGCAGCCAAGTGGCGCGAGGAGTGGACAGCTCAGGAAACACCATATATTTT. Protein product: CASSQVARGVDSSGNTIYF.

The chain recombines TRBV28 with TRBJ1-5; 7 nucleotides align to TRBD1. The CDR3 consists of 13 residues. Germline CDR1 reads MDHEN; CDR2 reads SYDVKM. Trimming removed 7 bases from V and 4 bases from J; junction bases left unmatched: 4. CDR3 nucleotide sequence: TGTGCCAGCATTCAACAGGGGAATCAGCCCCAGCATTTT. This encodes CASIQQGNQPQHF.

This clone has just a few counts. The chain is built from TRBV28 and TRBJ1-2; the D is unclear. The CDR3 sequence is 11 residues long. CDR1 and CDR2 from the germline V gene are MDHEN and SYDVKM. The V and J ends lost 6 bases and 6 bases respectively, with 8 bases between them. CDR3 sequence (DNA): TGTGCCAGCAGCACCTACCATGGCTACACCTTC. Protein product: CASSTYHGYTF.

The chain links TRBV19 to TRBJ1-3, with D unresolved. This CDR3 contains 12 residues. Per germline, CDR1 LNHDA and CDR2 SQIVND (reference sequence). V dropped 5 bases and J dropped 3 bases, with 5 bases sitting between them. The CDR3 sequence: CASSVRGNTIYF. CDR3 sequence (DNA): TGTGCCAGTAGTGTCCGTGGAAACACCATATATTTT.

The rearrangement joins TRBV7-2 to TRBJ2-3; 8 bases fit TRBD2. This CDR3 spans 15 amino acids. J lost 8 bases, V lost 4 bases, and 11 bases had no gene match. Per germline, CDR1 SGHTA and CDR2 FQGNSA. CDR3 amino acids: CASSYREGLIGTQYF. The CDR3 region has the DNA TGTGCCAGCAGCTACCGGGAGGGCCTAATCGGTACGCAGTATTTT. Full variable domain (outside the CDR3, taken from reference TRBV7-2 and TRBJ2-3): GAGVSQSPSNKVTEKGKDVELRCDPISGHTALYWYRQSLGQGLEFLIYFQGNSAPDKSGLPSDRFSAERTGGSVSTLTIQRTQQEDSAVYLCASSYREGLIGTQYFGPGTRLTVL.

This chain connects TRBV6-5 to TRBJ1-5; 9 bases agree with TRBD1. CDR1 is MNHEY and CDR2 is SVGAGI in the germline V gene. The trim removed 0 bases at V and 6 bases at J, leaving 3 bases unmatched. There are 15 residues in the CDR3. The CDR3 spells CASSYSRDRVQPQHF. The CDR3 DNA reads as TGTGCCAGCAGTTACTCCCGGGACAGGGTTCAGCCCCAGCATTTT.

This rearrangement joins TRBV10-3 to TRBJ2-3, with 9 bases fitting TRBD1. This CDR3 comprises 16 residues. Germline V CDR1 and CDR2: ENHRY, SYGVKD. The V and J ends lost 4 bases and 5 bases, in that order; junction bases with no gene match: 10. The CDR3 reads CAISGPGTGTVDTQYF. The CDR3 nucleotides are TGTGCCATCAGTGGACCCGGGACAGGGACAGTAGATACGCAGTATTTT.

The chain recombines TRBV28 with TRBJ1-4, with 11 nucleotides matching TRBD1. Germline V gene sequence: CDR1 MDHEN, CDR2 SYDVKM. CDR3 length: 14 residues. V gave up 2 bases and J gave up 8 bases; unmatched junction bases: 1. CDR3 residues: CASSLRDRGEKLFF. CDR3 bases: TGTGCCAGCAGTTTACGGGACAGGGGGGAAAAACTGTTTTTT.

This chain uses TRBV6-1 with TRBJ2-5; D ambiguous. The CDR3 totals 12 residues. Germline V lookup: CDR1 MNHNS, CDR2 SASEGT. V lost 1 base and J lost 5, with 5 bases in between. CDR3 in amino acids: CASSEVRETQYF. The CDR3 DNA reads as TGTGCCAGCAGTGAAGTACGGGAGACCCAGTACTTC.